This T cell receptor beta chain derives from a study of blood T cell repertoires in COVID-19 (dated by TCRdb to 2020 to 2022). For context, the study as a whole: Samples covering the acute and convalescent phases of COVID-19 were provided by collaborators in the United States, Italy and Spain. The material from the prospective study consisted of cDNA or gDNA derived from T cells, B-cell-depleted T cells, or PBMCs. Deeply sampled blood TCRbeta repertoires from subjects exposed to, actively infected with, or recovered from COVID-19 were included in the dataset. The repertoires were released in a freely available public database meant as a resource for research on the immune response to SARS-CoV-2. The samples were drawn from the first 160 participants of the ongoing ImmuneRACE study and from 1,254 subjects provided by 6 global collaborators. The sample metadata nearly always contained a de-identified subject ID, COVID-19 status, age in years and sex. HLA class I and class II types, where available, came from metadata supplied by the sample provider rather than from assay-based typing. Here is what the overall study found, with its caveats: How much clinical and demographic metadata was included differed by source and by participant, and the metadata was provided uncurated.

The germline V gene encodes CDR1 LGHNA and CDR2 YNFKEQ. From cysteine to phenylalanine, the CDR3 is 14 amino acids long. The sequence is cut down to CDR3 DNA, 42 bases in frame from base 1. V is cut by 3 bases and J by 0 bases, and the space between the germline ends is 8 bases. This clone was seen a single time. What this receptor recognizes is not known. Base qualities are missing; no much larger clone stands one base away. TCRbeta CDR3 regions were amplified from genomic DNA by means of the immunoSEQ Assay, a bias-controlled multiplex PCR. In the authors' own workflow: The number of nucleated cells in each sample was estimated from the amplification of reference gene primers within the assay. Sequence reads were collapsed and filtered to measure the absolute abundance of every unique TCRbeta CDR3 rearrangement. For each sample, productive Simpson clonality was calculated as the square root of Simpson's diversity index across productive rearrangements. Entries here come from immuneACCESS through TCRdb and include only in-frame sequences with V and J called. Some clones fail to appear in such tables; in the studies checked, an unresolved V gene covers under half of the shortfall, and the cause of the remainder is unknown. V and J calls and clone size are copied from that table; D and trimming were computed from the DNA. The sample table shows 59,000 or so clones, and approximately 79% are seen once. The ten biggest clones cover under 3.5% of the sample.

Each collaborating institution followed its own protocols to collect whole blood in K2EDTA tubes. Collaborator samples were shipped for TCRbeta analysis as frozen whole blood, isolated PBMCs, or DNA extracted from either sample type. Sequencing was done on a sample of peripheral blood. The chain was built from TRBV4-2 and TRBJ2-5; tentative D gene TRBD1, with 6 bases matching. The sequence was obtained from a man aged 55 to 69 with acute or convalescent COVID-19. The nucleotide sequence is given as TGTGCCAGCAGCCACCGGACAGACCAAGAGACCCAGTACTTC. Translation gives CASSHRTDQETQYF.